This T cell receptor (beta chain) was recorded in a study of shared clonotypes between healthy human individuals. Profiling relied on immunoSEQ multiplex PCR, and the TCRdb table lists in-frame clones only, not all of them. The top ten clones hold 1.2% of a sample with some 2 million clones, approximately 95% of them seen once. CDR3 length equals 15 residues. Losses at the gene ends were 6 bases for V and 5 bases for J; bases not matched to a gene: 6. Germline CDR1 MNHEY, CDR2 SVGAGI. Naive CD8 cells comprised CD45RO-negative, CCR7-positively selected cells, excluding terminally differentiated effector memory CD45RA+ cells.

This sequence was found in a man younger than 35 in good health. Specimen: naive CD8+ T cells sorted from blood. The V gene is TRBV6-5, the J gene TRBJ2-5, with 13 bases matching TRBD2. This chain's CDR3 is CASRTSGGARETQYF. The DNA for the CDR3 is TGTGCCAGCAGAACTAGCGGGGGGGCCCGGGAGACCCAGTACTTC.